Presented here are 25 T cell receptor beta chains from one specimen sequenced in a study of control samples from healthy donors and cancer patients. Sequencing was performed with immunoSEQ multiplex PCR; in TCRdb, only in-frame clones are kept and a portion is missing. The sample has 260,000 or so clones, over 75% seen once; the top ten hold about 14%. The sample comprised PBMCs. The receptors come from a woman in her fifties or sixties with lung cancer.

This clone was counted only a few times. CDR3 sequence: CAISESMTRTSYEQYF. The CDR3 DNA sequence: TGTGCCATCAGTGAGTCCATGACAAGGACCTCCTACGAGCAGTACTTC. This chain connects TRBV10-3 to TRBJ2-7; no clear D gene. V gave up 0 bases and J gave up 0 bases, with 12 bases separating them. The germline CDR1 and CDR2 sequences are ENHRY and SYGVKD. This CDR3 has 16 amino acids.

The genes are TRBV15 and TRBJ2-7; D not resolved. CDR1 is LNHNV and CDR2 is YYDKDF in the germline V gene (reference sequence). There are 16 residues in the CDR3. Trimming took 3 bases from V and 4 from J, leaving 19 bases between them. CDR3 residues: CATSSQYGSPRYEQYF. Here the CDR3 DNA reads TGTGCCACCAGCAGCCAGTATGGCAGTCCTAGGTACGAGCAGTACTTC.

The chain couples TRBV7-2 to TRBJ2-2; TRBD1 aligns across 9 bases. The CDR3 is 15 residues long. J gave up 7 bases and V 5 bases, and 8 bases lay outside the gene matches. The germline V gene encodes CDR1 SGHTA and CDR2 FQGNSA. In nucleotides, the CDR3 is TGTGCCAGCAGCGTTGGGACAGGGTATGGCGGGGAGCTGTTTTTT. As protein: CASSVGTGYGGELFF.

V and J are TRBV5-8 and TRBJ2-2, with 7 bases identical to TRBD1. CDR3 length equals 14 residues. Germline assignment: CDR1 SGHTS and CDR2 YDEGEE. Trimming at V came to 10 bases and at J to 5 bases, leaving 11 bases not matched to a gene. The CDR3 is CAGSLRQGTGELFF. The CDR3 DNA sequence: TGTGCCGGCTCCCTCCGACAGGGAACCGGGGAGCTGTTTTTT.

The chain uses TRBV4-1 and TRBJ2-7; TRBD1 agrees at 8 bases. Germline V gene lookup returns CDR1 MGHRA and CDR2 YSYEKL. The CDR3 runs 15 residues. The junction had 7 bases not matched to a gene; V was cut back by 4 bases and J by 2 bases. The CDR3 DNA reads as TGCGCCAGCAGCCCGGGGACAGGAGGTCCCTACGAGCAGTACTTC. This sequence encodes CASSPGTGGPYEQYF.

CDR3 in DNA: TGTGCCAGCACCCCCGGGGGGGGGTTCTACGAGCAGTACTTC. Its translation is CASTPGGGFYEQYF. The rearrangement uses TRBV9 and TRBJ2-7; 8 bases map to TRBD2. In germline, CDR1 is SGDLS, CDR2 YYNGEE. The CDR3 consists of 14 residues. V was pared by 6 bases and J by 3 bases, with 8 bases of the junction left unmatched.

This clone was seen a handful of times. The gene calls are TRBV28 and TRBJ1-2; D is unclear. V was trimmed by 8 bases and J by 0 bases, leaving 10 bases between them. Germline CDR1 is MDHEN and CDR2 is SYDVKM. The CDR3 has 13 residues. The DNA of the CDR3 is TGTGCCAGCCATGGAAGTCCTAACTATGGCTACACCTTC. Its protein product is CASHGSPNYGYTF.

CDR3 sequence: CASSLAEDTQYF. In nucleotides, the CDR3 is TGTGCCAGCAGCCTAGCCGAAGATACGCAGTATTTT. The chain couples TRBV6-5 to TRBJ2-3; D might be TRBD2 (5 bases). Germline V gene lookup returns CDR1 MNHEY and CDR2 SVGAGI. This CDR3 is built from 12 residues. The V end lost 6 bases, the J end lost 5 bases, and 9 bases lay between the germline ends.

In the case of this clone: One end of the junction does not line up with germline, which may come from a read error. V and J are TRBV16 and TRBJ2-2; tentatively, D is TRBD2 (7 bases). CDR1 and CDR2 from the germline V gene are KGHSY and FQNENV. This CDR3 spans 16 amino acids. CDR3 nucleotide sequence: TGTACCAGCAGCCAATTTGCGGGGGCAGGCACCGGGGAGCTGTTTTTT. It is translated as CTSSQFAGAGTGELFF. Full variable domain (outside the CDR3, taken from reference TRBV16 and TRBJ2-2): GEEVAQTPKHLVRGEGQKAKLYCAPIKGHSYVFWYQQVLKNEFKFLISFQNENVFDETGMPKERFSAKCLPNSPCSLEIQATKLEDSAVYFCTSSQFAGAGTGELFFGEGSRLTVL.

The rearrangement links TRBV7-2 to TRBJ1-1, with D possibly TRBD1 on 5 matching bases. V lost 7 bases and J lost 5, with 14 bases in between. The V gene's germline CDR1 is SGHTA and CDR2 FQGNSA. CDR3 length equals 13 residues. Written as DNA, the CDR3 is TGTGCCAGCAACCTACGGAGGGGAACTGAAGCTTTCTTT. This encodes CASNLRRGTEAFF.

This clone has more than one count but fewer than ten. The chain uses TRBV6-1 and TRBJ2-5; TRBD1 matches 8 bases. The CDR3 runs 16 residues. The junction had 10 bases not matched to a gene; V was cut back by 2 bases and J by 5 bases. Germline CDR1 MNHNS, CDR2 SASEGT. The chain's CDR3 is CASSETWTGSRETQYF. CDR3 coding DNA: TGTGCCAGCAGTGAAACTTGGACAGGGTCGAGGGAGACCCAGTACTTC.

This clone turned up a few times. This chain joins TRBV20-1 and TRBJ1-1, with TRBD1 matching over 9 bases. The V and J ends lost 6 bases and 13 bases, in that order; junction bases with no gene match: 9. Germline V CDR1 and CDR2: DFQATT, SNEGSKA (reference sequence). CDR3 length: 11 residues. CDR3 residues: CSARGRDRVFF. CDR3 coding DNA: TGCAGTGCCCGGGGCCGGGACAGGGTTTTCTTT.

This chain links TRBV10-3 with TRBJ2-2; D is unclear. The V gene lost 11 bases and the J gene lost 1 base, with 11 bases spanning the gap. This CDR3 is 13 amino acids long. CDR1 is ENHRY, CDR2 SYGVKD, per germline. The chain's CDR3 is CAVNGWNTGELFF. In DNA form, the CDR3 reads TGTGCCGTAAACGGTTGGAACACCGGGGAGCTGTTTTTT.

The gene calls are TRBV19 and TRBJ1-2, with D possibly matching TRBD1 (6 bases). CDR1 and CDR2 from the germline V gene are LNHDA and SQIVND (reference sequence). V shed 7 bases and J shed 7 bases, with 25 bases lying between them. This CDR3 region has 16 residues. In nucleotides, the CDR3 is TGTGCCAGTACCCACCCAACGGCAGGGGAATTCGGTGGCTACACCTTC. This codes for CASTHPTAGEFGGYTF.

This clone appeared once. The chain has TRBV28 and TRBJ2-7; D ambiguous. Germline V gene lookup returns CDR1 MDHEN and CDR2 SYDVKM. The CDR3 loop spans 12 amino acids. Trimming left V 3 bases short and J 10 bases short, with 13 bases between. CDR3 amino acids: CASSFGLVGQYF. DNA for the CDR3: TGTGCCAGCAGTTTTGGTCTTGTTGGACAGTACTTC. Combining the CDR3 with reference TRBV28 and TRBJ2-7 gives the whole variable domain DVKVTQSSRYLVKRTGEKVFLECVQDMDHENMFWYRQDPGLGLRLIYFSYDVKMKEKGDIPEGYSVSREKKERFSLILESASTNQTSMYLCASSFGLVGQYFGPGTRLTVT.

The chain links TRBV19 to TRBJ1-3, with D possibly TRBD1 on 5 matching bases. Looked up from germline, CDR1 is LNHDA and CDR2 is SQIVND (reference sequence). V was trimmed by 7 bases and J by 0 bases, leaving 16 bases between them. CDR3 length equals 16 residues. CDR3 sequence (DNA): TGTGCCAGTACCACCCACAGGTCAAGCTCTGGAAACACCATATATTTT. Translating gives CASTTHRSSSGNTIYF.

The genes are TRBV18 and TRBJ2-7, with D possibly TRBD1 on 5 matching bases. The ends were cut back, 3 bases at V and 4 bases at J, with 13 bases in the middle. The CDR3 totals 14 residues. Germline V lookup: CDR1 KGHSH, CDR2 LQKENI. The CDR3, as DNA: TGTGCCAGCTCACCCCGAATTGACAGATACGAGCAGTACTTC. Translation gives CASSPRIDRYEQYF. Filled out from reference TRBV18 and TRBJ2-7, the complete variable domain reads NAGVMQNPRHLVRRRGQEARLRCSPMKGHSHVYWYRQLPEEGLKFMVYLQKENIIDESGMPKERFSAEFPKEGPSILRIQQVVRGDSAAYFCASSPRIDRYEQYFGPGTRLTVT.

In its sample, this clone was seen a few times. The V call is TRBV2, the J call TRBJ1-6; perhaps TRBD1 as D (5 bases). CDR3 length: 15 amino acids. Trimming took 1 base from V and 5 from J, leaving 9 bases between them. Germline V lookup: CDR1 SNHLY, CDR2 FYNNEI. For the CDR3, the DNA is TGTGCCAGCAGTGAAGGGCAGGGCCATAATTCACCCCTCCACTTT. Its translation: CASSEGQGHNSPLHF.

The rearrangement links TRBV18 to TRBJ2-3, with D possibly being TRBD1 (6 bases). V was trimmed by 3 bases and J by 0 bases, leaving 10 bases between them. The CDR3 has 15 amino acids. CDR1 is KGHSH and CDR2 is LQKENI in the germline V gene. CDR3: CASSPRDKSTDTQYF. The CDR3 DNA reads as TGTGCCAGCTCACCCCGGGACAAGAGCACAGATACGCAGTATTTT. Full variable domain (missing parts from reference TRBV18 and TRBJ2-3): NAGVMQNPRHLVRRRGQEARLRCSPMKGHSHVYWYRQLPEEGLKFMVYLQKENIIDESGMPKERFSAEFPKEGPSILRIQQVVRGDSAAYFCASSPRDKSTDTQYFGPGTRLTVL.

Written as DNA, the CDR3 is TGTGCCAGCAGTCGATCCAGACTAGAGGAGACCCAGTACTTC. Translated, it gives CASSRSRLEETQYF. V gene TRBV6-6 combines with J gene TRBJ2-5, with D possibly matching TRBD2 (6 bases). This CDR3 comprises 14 residues. Deletions cut 5 bases from V and 5 bases from J, with 15 bases between. CDR1 is MNHNY and CDR2 is SVGAGI in the germline V gene (reference sequence).

The chain couples TRBV27 to TRBJ2-1; D possibly uses TRBD1 or TRBD2 (5 bases each). Germline CDR1 MNHEY, CDR2 SMNVEV (reference sequence). The CDR3 totals 14 residues. V gave up 3 bases and J gave up 6 bases, with 12 bases separating them. CDR3 region: CASSFLGDLNEQFF. CDR3 nucleotide sequence: TGTGCCAGCAGTTTCCTCGGGGACCTCAATGAGCAGTTCTTC.

This chain connects TRBV6-4 to TRBJ1-1; D call uncertain. The germline V gene encodes CDR1 MRHNA and CDR2 SNTAGT. CDR3 size: 14 residues. Deletions cut 4 bases from V and 2 bases from J, with 11 bases between. The CDR3: CASSVSESNTEAFF. The DNA of the CDR3 is TGTGCCAGCAGTGTCTCGGAGAGCAACACTGAAGCTTTCTTT.

V is TRBV6-1 and J is TRBJ1-3; no clear D gene. This CDR3 region has 17 residues. CDR1 MNHNS and CDR2 SASEGT come from the germline V gene. Deletions cut 4 bases from V and 0 bases from J, with 16 bases between. CDR3 amino acids: CASSGVRGLFSGNTIYF. The CDR3 DNA is TGTGCCAGCAGTGGCGTTAGAGGACTGTTCTCTGGAAACACCATATATTTT.

The genes are TRBV19 and TRBJ1-2; D is ambiguous. The CDR3 consists of 11 residues. The germline gives CDR1 LNHDA, CDR2 SQIVND (reference sequence). V was shortened by 5 bases and J by 7 bases, with 8 bases between the two germline ends. The CDR3 loop is CASSLAVGYTF. CDR3 sequence (DNA): TGTGCCAGTAGTCTCGCAGTTGGCTACACCTTC. The full variable domain, in which reference TRBV19 and TRBJ1-2 provide the parts outside the CDR3, is DGGITQSPKYLFRKEGQNVTLSCEQNLNHDAMYWYRQDPGQGLRLIYYSQIVNDFQKGDIAEGYSVSREKKESFPLTVTSAQKNPTAFYLCASSLAVGYTFGSGTRLTVV.

This clone was seen once. This chain uses TRBV24-1 with TRBJ2-1, with D uncertain. Germline assignment: CDR1 KGHDR and CDR2 SFDVKD. The CDR3 is 12 residues long. V lost 5 bases to trimming and J lost 6 bases, with 7 bases between them. DNA of the CDR3: TGTGCCACCAGTGCCCTGGGCAATGAGCAGTTCTTC. This gives the protein CATSALGNEQFF.